The entry below describes one T cell receptor (beta chain). The sample belongs to a study of memory CD4+ T cells and cytomegalovirus serostatus. The sort gate was single viable CD3+CD4+CD8-CD45RO+ cells for memory CD4+ T cells. Method: immunoSEQ multiplex PCR; TCRdb's copy keeps in-frame clones and lacks some. Of tens of thousands of clones in the sample, around four fifths were seen once. The receptor was isolated from an adult in good health and CMV-seronegative. Input material: memory CD4+ T cells from blood.

CDR3 coding DNA: TGTGCCAGCAGCTTAGACGAGTCGGGACGGCTCTATGGCTACACCTTC. This encodes CASSLDESGRLYGYTF. The chain employs TRBV7-8 and TRBJ1-2; maybe TRBD1 (5 bases). The V gene's germline CDR1 is SGHVS and CDR2 FQNEAQ. V lost 1 base and J lost 4, with 16 bases in between. The CDR3 loop spans 16 amino acids.